A single T cell receptor beta chain is shown here with its context. Those who participated ranged in age from about 18 to 89 years and resided in approximately 26 US areas. Recovery meant two consecutive negative NP/OP PCR tests, professional clearance, or resolved symptoms. Data came from immunoSEQ multiplex PCR; TCRdb stores just in-frame clones and leaves some out. The table shows 150,000 to 190,000 clones, with approximately 79% occurring only once. The data belong to a study of blood T cell repertoires in COVID-19. Overall study context: COVID-19 samples from acute and convalescent phases originated in the United States, Italy and Spain. PBMCs, B-cell-depleted T cells, or T cells provided the cDNA or gDNA that made up the material.

With 3 bases clipped from V and 6 bases from J, the junction kept 8 bases outside the gene matches. This CDR3 is 14 amino acids long. Per the germline V gene, CDR1 is MGHRA and CDR2 is YSYEKL. This sequence joins TRBV4-1 and TRBJ2-7; 7 positions agree with TRBD2. This clonotype originated in a man over 45 who had recovered from COVID-19. What was sequenced was PBMCs or T cells enriched from blood (not recorded which). The CDR3 DNA reads as TGCGCCAGCAGCCAGCTCGGGAGGTCTAGCGAGCAGTACTTC. It translates to CASSQLGRSSEQYF.